This T cell receptor beta chain was identified in a study of blood T cell repertoires in COVID-19. Turning to the study itself: Donors in the United States, Italy and Spain gave samples during acute or convalescent COVID-19.

Original handling: Amplification of reference gene primers was used by the study to estimate nucleated cell counts. The method was immunoSEQ multiplex PCR; TCRdb's version includes in-frame clones alone and lacks a portion of them. V, J and clone size were drawn from that table, and D and trimming were deduced from the DNA. Of tens of thousands of clones listed, around 80% are singletons. The CDR3 loop spans 19 amino acids. The V end was cut by 0 bases, the J end by 7 bases, with 29 bases between. The sequencing sample was made of peripheral blood. The sequence was collected from a human donor in a cohort sampled during active COVID-19. This chain links TRBV5-3 with TRBJ2-7; D is perhaps TRBD2 (6 bases). TRBV5-3 is annotated as an ORF whose role is uncertain. The CDR3 loop is CARSLALTETRESPYEQYF. In DNA form, the CDR3 reads TGTGCCAGAAGCTTGGCCCTAACAGAAACTCGGGAGTCACCTTATGAGCAGTACTTC.